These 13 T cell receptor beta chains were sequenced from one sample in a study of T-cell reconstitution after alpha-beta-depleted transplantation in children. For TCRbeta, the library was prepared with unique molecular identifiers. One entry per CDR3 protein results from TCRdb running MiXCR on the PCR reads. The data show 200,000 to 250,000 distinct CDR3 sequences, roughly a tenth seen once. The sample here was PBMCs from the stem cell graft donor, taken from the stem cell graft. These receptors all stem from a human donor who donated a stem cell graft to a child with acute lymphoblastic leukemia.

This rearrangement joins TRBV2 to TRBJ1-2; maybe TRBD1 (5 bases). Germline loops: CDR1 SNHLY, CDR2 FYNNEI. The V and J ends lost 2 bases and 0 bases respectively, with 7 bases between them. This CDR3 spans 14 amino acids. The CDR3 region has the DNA TGTGCCAGCAGTGAATCAGGGACTAACTATGGCTACACCTTC. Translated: CASSESGTNYGYTF.

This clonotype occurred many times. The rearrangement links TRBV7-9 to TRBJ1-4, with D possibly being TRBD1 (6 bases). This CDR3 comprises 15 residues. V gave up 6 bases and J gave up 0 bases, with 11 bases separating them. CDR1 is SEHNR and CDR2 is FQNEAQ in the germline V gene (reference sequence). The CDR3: CASRIGGPTNEKLFF. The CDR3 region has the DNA TGTGCCAGCAGAATCGGGGGCCCAACTAATGAAAAACTGTTTTTT.

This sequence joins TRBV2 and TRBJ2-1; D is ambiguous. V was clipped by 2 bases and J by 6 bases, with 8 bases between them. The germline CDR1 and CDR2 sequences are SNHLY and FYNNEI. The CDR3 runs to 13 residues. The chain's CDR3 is CASSESLLNEQFF. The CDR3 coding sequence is TGTGCCAGCAGTGAAAGCCTACTCAATGAGCAGTTCTTC.

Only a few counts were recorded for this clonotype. The CDR3: CASSLDRQGGEQYF. The CDR3 DNA reads as TGTGCCAGCAGCTTAGATCGACAGGGTGGCGAGCAGTACTTC. The rearrangement links TRBV7-2 to TRBJ2-7; TRBD1 matches 7 bases. This CDR3 comprises 14 residues. The germline gives CDR1 SGHTA, CDR2 FQGNSA. V gave up 1 base and J gave up 6 bases; unmatched junction bases: 6.

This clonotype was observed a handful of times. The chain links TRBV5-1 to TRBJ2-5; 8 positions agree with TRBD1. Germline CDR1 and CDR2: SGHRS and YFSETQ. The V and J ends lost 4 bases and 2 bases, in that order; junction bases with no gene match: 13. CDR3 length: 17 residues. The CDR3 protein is CASSPIGDRIFQETQYF. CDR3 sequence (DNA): TGCGCCAGCAGCCCTATCGGGGACAGGATCTTTCAAGAGACCCAGTACTTC.

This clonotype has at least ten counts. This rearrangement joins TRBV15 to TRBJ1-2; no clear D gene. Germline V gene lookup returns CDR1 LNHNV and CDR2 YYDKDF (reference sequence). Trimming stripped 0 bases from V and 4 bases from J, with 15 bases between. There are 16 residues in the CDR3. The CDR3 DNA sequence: TGTGCCACCAGCAGAGATTCTGAGGTTTTAGGCTATGGCTACACCTTC. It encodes CATSRDSEVLGYGYTF.

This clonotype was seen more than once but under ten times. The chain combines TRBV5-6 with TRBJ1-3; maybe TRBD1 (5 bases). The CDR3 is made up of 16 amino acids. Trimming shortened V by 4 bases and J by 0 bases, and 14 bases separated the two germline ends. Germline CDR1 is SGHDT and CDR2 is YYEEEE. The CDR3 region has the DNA TGTGCCAGCAGCATGCCGGGACTGAACTCTGGAAACACCATATATTTT. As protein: CASSMPGLNSGNTIYF.

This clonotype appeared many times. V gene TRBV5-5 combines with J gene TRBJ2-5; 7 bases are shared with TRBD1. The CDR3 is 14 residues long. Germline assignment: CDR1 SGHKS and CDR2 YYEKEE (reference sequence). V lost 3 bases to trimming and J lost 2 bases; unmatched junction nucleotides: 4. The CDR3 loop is CASSSTGLQETQYF. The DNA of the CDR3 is TGTGCCAGCAGCTCGACAGGGTTACAAGAGACCCAGTACTTC.

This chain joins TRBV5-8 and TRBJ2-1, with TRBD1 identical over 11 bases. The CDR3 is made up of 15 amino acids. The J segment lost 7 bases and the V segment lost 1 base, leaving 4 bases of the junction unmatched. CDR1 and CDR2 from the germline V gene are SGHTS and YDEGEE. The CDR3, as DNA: TGTGCCAGCAGCTTGCCCCGGGACAGGGGGAATGAGCAGTTCTTC. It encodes CASSLPRDRGNEQFF.

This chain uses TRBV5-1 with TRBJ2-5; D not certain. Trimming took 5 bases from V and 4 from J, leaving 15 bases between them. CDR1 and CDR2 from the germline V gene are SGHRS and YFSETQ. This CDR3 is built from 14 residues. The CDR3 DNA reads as TGCGCCAGCAGGGAGACCCCCGTAGGAGAGACCCAGTACTTC. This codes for CASRETPVGETQYF.

Written as DNA, the CDR3 is TGTGCCAGCAGGCCGTACGATTCGCATGTGGGGCAGTTCTTC. It is translated as CASRPYDSHVGQFF. The V gene is TRBV12-3 or TRBV12-4, the J gene TRBJ2-1; D not resolved. V gave up 6 bases and J gave up 12 bases, with 21 bases separating them. The CDR3 extends over 14 amino acids.

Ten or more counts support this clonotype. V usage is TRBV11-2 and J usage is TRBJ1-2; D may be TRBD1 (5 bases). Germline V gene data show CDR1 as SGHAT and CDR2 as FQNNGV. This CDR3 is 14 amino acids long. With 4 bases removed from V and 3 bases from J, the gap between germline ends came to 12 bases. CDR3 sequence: CASSSNRRHYGYTF. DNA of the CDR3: TGTGCCAGCAGCTCTAACAGGAGGCACTATGGCTACACCTTC.

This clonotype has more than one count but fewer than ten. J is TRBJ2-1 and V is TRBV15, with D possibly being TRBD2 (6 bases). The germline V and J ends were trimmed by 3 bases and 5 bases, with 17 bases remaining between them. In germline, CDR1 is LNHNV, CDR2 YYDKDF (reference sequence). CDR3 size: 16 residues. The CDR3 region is CATSSSQGGRNNEQFF. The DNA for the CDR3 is TGTGCCACCAGCAGCAGTCAGGGAGGTCGGAACAATGAGCAGTTCTTC.